Sequencing of this T cell receptor (beta chain) was carried out in a study of PD-L1 blockade in urothelial cancer. The CDR3 is 15 residues long. The V gene's germline CDR1 is SNHLY and CDR2 FYNNEI. The germline V and J ends were trimmed by 4 bases and 3 bases, with 15 bases remaining between them. Sequencing was performed with immunoSEQ multiplex PCR; in TCRdb, only in-frame clones are kept and a portion is missing. The table has 14,000 to 15,000 clones, approximately 88% seen once. The TCR sequence derives from a man between 65 and 79 years old with urothelial cancer. This specimen consisted of PBMCs, obtained around atezolizumab (anti-PD-L1) treatment. This sequence joins TRBV2 and TRBJ2-5, with D tentatively TRBD2 (7 bases). CDR3 sequence (DNA): TGTGCCAGCAGTGGGGGGCGGGGGCGAGAAGAGACCCAGTACTTC. This encodes CASSGGRGREETQYF.